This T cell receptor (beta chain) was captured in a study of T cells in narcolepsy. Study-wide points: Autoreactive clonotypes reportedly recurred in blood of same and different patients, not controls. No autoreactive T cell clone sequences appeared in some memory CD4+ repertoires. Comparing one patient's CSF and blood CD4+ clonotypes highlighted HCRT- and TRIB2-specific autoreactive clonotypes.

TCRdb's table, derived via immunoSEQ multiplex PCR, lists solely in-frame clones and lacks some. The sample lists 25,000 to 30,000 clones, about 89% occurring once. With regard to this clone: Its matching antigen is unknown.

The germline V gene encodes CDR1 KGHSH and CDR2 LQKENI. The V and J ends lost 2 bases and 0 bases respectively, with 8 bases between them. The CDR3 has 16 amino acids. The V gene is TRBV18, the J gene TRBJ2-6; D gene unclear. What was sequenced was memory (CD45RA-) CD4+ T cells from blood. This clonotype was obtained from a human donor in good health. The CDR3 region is CASSPSVSSGANVLTF. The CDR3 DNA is TGTGCCAGCTCACCATCCGTCAGCTCTGGGGCCAACGTCCTGACTTTC.